This entry features one TCR beta chain sequence. CDR1 and CDR2 (germline): SNHLY, FYNNEI. The V and J ends lost 6 bases and 5 bases respectively, with 13 bases between them. The CDR3 is 13 residues long. The record originates from a study of blood T cell repertoires in COVID-19. Overall study: The origin of the acute and convalescent COVID-19 samples was the United States, Italy and Spain. T cells, B-cell-depleted T cells, or PBMCs supplied cDNA or gDNA.

The authors' processing: By means of reference gene primer amplification, nucleated cell counts were estimated. The protocol was immunoSEQ multiplex PCR, while the TCRdb copy is restricted to in-frame clones and leaves out a portion. From that table come the V and J calls and clone size; the DNA was used to work out D and trimming. The sample lists some 290,000 clones, about 76% occurring once. The receptor's source is a woman aged 60-75 years with active or convalescent COVID-19. This chain links TRBV2 with TRBJ1-2, with D maybe TRBD1 (6 bases). The material sequenced was peripheral blood. CDR3 in amino acids: CASRWTASYGYTF. In nucleotides, the CDR3 is TGTGCCAGCAGGTGGACAGCGTCTTATGGCTACACCTTC.